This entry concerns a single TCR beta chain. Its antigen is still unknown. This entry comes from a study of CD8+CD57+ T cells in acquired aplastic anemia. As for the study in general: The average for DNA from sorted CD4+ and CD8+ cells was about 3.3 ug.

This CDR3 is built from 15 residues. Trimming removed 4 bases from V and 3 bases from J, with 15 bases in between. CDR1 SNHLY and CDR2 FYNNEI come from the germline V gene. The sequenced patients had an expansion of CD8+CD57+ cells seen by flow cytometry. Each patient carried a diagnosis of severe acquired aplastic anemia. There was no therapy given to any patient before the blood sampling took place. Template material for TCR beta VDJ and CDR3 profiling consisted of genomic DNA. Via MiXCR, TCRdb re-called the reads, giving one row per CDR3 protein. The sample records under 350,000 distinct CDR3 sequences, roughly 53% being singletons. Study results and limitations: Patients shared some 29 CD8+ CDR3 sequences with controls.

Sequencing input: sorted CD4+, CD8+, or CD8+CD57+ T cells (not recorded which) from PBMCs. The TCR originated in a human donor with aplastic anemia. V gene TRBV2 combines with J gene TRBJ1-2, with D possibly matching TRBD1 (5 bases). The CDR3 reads CASSVGQGGDYGYTF. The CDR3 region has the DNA TGTGCCAGCAGTGTAGGGCAGGGTGGTGACTATGGCTACACCTTC.